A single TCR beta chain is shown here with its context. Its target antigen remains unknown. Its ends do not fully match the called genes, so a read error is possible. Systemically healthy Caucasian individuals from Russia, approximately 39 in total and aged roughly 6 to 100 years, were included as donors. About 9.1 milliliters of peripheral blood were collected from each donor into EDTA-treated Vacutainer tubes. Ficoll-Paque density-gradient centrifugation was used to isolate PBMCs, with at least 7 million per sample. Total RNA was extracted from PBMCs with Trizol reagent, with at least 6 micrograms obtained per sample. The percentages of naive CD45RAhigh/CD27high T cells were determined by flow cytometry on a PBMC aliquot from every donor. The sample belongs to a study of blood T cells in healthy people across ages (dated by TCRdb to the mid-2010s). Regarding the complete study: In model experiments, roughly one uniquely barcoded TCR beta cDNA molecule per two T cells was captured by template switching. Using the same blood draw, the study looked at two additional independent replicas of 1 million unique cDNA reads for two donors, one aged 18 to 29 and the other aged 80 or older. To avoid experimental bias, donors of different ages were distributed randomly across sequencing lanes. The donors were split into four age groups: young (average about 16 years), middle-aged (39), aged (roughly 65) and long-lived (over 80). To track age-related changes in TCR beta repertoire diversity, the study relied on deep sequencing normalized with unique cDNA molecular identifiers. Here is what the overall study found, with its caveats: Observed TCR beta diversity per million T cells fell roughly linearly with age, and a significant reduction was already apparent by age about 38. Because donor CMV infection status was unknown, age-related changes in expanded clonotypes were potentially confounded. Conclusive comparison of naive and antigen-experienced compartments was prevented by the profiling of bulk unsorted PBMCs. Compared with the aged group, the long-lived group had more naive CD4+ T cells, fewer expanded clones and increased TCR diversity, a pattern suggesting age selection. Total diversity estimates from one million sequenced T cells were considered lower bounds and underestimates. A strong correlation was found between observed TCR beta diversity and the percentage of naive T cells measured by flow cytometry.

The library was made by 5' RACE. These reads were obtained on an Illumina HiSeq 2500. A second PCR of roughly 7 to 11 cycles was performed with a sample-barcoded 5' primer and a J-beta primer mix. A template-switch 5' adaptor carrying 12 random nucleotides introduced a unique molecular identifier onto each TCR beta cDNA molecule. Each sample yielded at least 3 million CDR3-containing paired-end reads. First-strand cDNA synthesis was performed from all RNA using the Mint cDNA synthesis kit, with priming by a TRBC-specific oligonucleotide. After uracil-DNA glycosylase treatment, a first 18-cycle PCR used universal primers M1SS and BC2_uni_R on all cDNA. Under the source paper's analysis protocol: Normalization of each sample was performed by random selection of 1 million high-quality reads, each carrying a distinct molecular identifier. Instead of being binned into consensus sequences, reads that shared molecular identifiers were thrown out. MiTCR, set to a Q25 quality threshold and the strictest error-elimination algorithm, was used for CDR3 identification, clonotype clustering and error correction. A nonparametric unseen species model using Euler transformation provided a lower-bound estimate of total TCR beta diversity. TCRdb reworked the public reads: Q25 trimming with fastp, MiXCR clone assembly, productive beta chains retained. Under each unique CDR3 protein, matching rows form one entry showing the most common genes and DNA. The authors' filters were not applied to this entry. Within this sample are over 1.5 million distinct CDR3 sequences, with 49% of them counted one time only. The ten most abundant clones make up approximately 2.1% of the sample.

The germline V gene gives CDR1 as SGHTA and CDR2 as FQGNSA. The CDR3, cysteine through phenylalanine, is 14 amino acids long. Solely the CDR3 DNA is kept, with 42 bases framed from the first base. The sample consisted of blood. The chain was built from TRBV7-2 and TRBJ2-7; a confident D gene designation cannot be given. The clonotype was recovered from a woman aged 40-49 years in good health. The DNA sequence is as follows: TGTGTCAGCAGCTTGAGGCTAGAGGTTGACGAGCAGTACTTC. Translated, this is CVSSLRLEVDEQYF.